This TCR beta chain emerged from a study of T cell changes during pregnancy in multiple sclerosis. TCRdb's copy holds only in-frame clones and misses some; the assay was immunoSEQ multiplex PCR. The sample carries 32,000 or so clones, 90% to 95% recorded once. This CDR3 contains 17 residues. The germline CDR1 and CDR2 sequences are GTSNPN and SVGIG (reference sequence). V shed 1 base and J 2 bases; nucleotides not matched to a gene: 14. The sample consisted of CD4+ T cells from peripheral blood mononuclear cells, taken in the third trimester of pregnancy. The receptor's source is a female donor in good health, enrolled as a control in a pregnancy study. The chain uses TRBV30 and TRBJ2-7; 7 positions match TRBD2. The CDR3 sequence: CAWSDPPRLAATYEQYF. For the CDR3, the DNA is TGTGCCTGGAGTGACCCCCCCCGGCTAGCGGCCACCTACGAGCAGTACTTC.